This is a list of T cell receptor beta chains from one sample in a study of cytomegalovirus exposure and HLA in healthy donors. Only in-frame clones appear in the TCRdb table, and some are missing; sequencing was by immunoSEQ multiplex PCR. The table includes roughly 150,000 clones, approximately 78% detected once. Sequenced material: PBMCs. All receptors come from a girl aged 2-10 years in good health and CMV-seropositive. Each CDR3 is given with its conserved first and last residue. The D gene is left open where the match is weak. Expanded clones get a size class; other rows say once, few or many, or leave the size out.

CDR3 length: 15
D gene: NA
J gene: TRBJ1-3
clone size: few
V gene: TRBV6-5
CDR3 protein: CASRWDSSSGNTIYF
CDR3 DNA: TGTGCCAGCCGTTGGGACTCGAGCTCTGGAAACACCATATATTTT

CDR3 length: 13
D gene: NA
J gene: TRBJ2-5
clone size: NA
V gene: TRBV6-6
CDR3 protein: CASSYGAGETQYF
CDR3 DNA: TGTGCCAGCAGTTACGGGGCCGGGGAGACCCAGTACTTC

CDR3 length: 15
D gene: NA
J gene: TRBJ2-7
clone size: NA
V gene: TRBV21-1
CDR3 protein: CASSPRDSNSYEQYF
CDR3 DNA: TGTGCCAGCAGTCCCCGGGACTCCAACTCCTACGAGCAGTACTTC

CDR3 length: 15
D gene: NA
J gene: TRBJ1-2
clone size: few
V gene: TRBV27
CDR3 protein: CASSLTTGMNYGYTF
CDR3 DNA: TGTGCCAGCAGTTTAACTACGGGGATGAACTATGGCTACACCTTC

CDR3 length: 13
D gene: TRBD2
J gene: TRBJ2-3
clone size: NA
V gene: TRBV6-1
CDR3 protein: CATQTSGTDTQYF
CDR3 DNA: TGTGCCACCCAGACTAGCGGTACAGATACGCAGTATTTT

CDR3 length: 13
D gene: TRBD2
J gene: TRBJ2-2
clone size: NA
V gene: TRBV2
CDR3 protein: CASRREGTGELFF
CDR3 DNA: TGTGCCAGCAGGCGGGAGGGCACCGGGGAGCTGTTTTTT

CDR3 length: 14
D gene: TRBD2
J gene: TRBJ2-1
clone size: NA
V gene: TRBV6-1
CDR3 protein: CASRGTSGYNEQFF
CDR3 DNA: TGTGCCAGCAGGGGAACTAGCGGATACAATGAGCAGTTCTTC

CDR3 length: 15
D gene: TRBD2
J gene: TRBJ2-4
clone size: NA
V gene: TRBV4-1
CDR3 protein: CASSSQAGVENIQYF
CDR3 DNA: TGCGCCAGCAGCTCCCAAGCGGGAGTGGAAAACATTCAGTACTTC

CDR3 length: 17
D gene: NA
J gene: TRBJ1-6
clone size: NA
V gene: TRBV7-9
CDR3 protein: CASSQHTYSLDNSPLHF
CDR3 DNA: TGTGCCAGCAGCCAACACACCTACAGCCTTGATAATTCACCCCTCCACTTT

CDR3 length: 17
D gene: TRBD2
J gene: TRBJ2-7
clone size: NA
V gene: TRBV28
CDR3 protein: CASSFTSGRWNSYEQYF
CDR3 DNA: TGTGCCAGCAGTTTCACTAGCGGGAGGTGGAACTCCTACGAGCAGTACTTC

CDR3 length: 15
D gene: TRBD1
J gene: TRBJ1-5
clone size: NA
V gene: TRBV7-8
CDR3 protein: CASSLRQGPNQPQHF
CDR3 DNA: TGTGCCAGCAGCTTACGACAGGGGCCGAATCAGCCCCAGCATTTT

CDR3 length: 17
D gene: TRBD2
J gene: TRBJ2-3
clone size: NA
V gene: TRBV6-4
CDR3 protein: CASRRTSSRSSTDTQYF
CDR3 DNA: TGTGCCAGCAGAAGGACTAGCAGTCGATCTAGCACAGATACGCAGTATTTT

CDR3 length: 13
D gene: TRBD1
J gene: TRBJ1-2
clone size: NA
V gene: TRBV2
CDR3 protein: CASGPQGFYGYTF
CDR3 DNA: TGTGCCAGCGGCCCACAGGGGTTCTATGGCTACACCTTC

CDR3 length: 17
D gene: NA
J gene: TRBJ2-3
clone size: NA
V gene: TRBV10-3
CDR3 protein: CAISPRDSTVGTDTQYF
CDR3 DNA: TGTGCCATCAGTCCGCGGGACAGTACCGTCGGCACAGATACGCAGTATTTT

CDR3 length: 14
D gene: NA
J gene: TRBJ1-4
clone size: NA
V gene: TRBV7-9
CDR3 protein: CASSPQARNEKLFF
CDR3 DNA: TGTGCCAGCAGTCCGCAGGCCCGGAATGAAAAACTGTTTTTT

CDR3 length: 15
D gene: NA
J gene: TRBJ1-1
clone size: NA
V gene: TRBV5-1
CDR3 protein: CASVAGLESDTEAFF
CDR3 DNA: TGCGCCAGCGTGGCAGGGCTTGAATCCGACACTGAAGCTTTCTTT

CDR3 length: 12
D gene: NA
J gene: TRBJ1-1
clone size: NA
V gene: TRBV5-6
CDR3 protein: CASTFGGTEAFF
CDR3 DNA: TGTGCCAGCACCTTTGGGGGGACTGAAGCTTTCTTT

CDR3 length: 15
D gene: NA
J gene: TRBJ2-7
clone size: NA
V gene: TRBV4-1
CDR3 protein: CASSQPGTAPGEQYF
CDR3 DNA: TGCGCCAGCAGCCAACCCGGCACGGCCCCGGGGGAGCAGTACTTC

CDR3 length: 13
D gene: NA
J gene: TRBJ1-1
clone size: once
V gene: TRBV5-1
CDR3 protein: CASRFRGFGEAFF
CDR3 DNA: TGCGCCAGCAGGTTCAGGGGCTTTGGTGAAGCTTTCTTT

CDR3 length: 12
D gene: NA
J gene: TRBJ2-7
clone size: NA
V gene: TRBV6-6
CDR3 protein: CASSPSSYEQYF
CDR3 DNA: TGTGCCAGCAGCCCCTCGAGCTACGAGCAGTACTTC

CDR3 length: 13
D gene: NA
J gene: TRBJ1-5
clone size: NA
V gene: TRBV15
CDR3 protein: CATSRALEQPQHF
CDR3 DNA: TGTGCCACCAGCAGAGCCTTGGAGCAGCCCCAGCATTTT

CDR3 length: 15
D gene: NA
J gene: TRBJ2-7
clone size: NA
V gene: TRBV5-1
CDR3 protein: CASSLAFGLYYEQYF
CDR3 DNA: TGCGCCAGCAGCTTGGCCTTCGGACTATACTACGAGCAGTACTTC